The 19 T cell receptor beta chains given below trace back to one sample, sequenced in a study of PD-1 blockade in classical Hodgkin lymphoma. Sequencing was performed with immunoSEQ multiplex PCR; in TCRdb, only in-frame clones are kept and a portion is missing. This table has over 25,000 clones, around 88% appearing once. Every patient experienced relapse after autologous stem cell transplantation, and brentuximab vedotin exposure varied. Negative selection with magnets was how CD8+ T cells were isolated from the thawed PBMCs. Sequenced here: CD8+ T cells from blood, sampled at baseline. The receptor set was obtained from a human donor with classical Hodgkin lymphoma.

In regard to this clone: At one of its ends the junction is not consistent with the germline gene, which may arise from a read error. This chain connects TRBV27 to TRBJ2-4; 8 bases are a match to TRBD1. This CDR3 spans 16 amino acids. CDR1 and CDR2 (germline): MNHEY, SMNVEV (reference sequence). The CDR3 here is CASSTPRQGAKNIQYF. CDR3 bases: TGTGCTAGCAGTACACCAAGACAGGGGGCCAAAAACATTCAGTACTTC.

CDR3 bases: TGTGCCAGCAGTTCCTATTCCTACGAGCAGTACTTC. The encoded protein is CASSSYSYEQYF. J is TRBJ2-7 and V is TRBV27; unclear D gene. This CDR3 is 12 amino acids long. Germline CDR1 and CDR2: MNHEY and SMNVEV (reference sequence). Trimming shortened V by 4 bases and J by 1 base, and 5 bases separated the two germline ends.

This rearrangement joins TRBV5-1 to TRBJ2-7; 7 nucleotides match TRBD2. J lost 2 bases, V lost 0 bases, and 5 bases had no gene match. The germline V gene encodes CDR1 SGHRS and CDR2 YFSETQ. The CDR3 contains 15 residues. The CDR3: CASSLVAGAAYEQYF. CDR3 DNA: TGCGCCAGCAGCTTGGTTGCGGGAGCTGCCTACGAGCAGTACTTC.

The rearrangement uses TRBV27 and TRBJ2-1; maybe TRBD2 (6 bases). This CDR3 comprises 15 residues. V lost 5 bases, J lost 0 bases, and 11 bases lay in between. The germline gives CDR1 MNHEY, CDR2 SMNVEV (reference sequence). The CDR3 DNA reads TGTGCCAGCAGTGAACCGGGAGCCTCCTACAATGAGCAGTTCTTC. This encodes CASSEPGASYNEQFF.

The chain carries TRBV7-9 and TRBJ2-7, with a possible D match to TRBD2 (5 bases). The CDR3 runs 14 residues. The V gene's germline CDR1 is SEHNR and CDR2 FQNEAQ (reference sequence). The V and J ends lost 1 base and 7 bases respectively, with 14 bases between them. This CDR3 reads CASSLVLASTEQYF. Here the CDR3 DNA reads TGTGCCAGCAGCTTAGTGCTAGCTTCTACGGAGCAGTACTTC.

This clone has a handful of counts. The chain has TRBV27 and TRBJ2-7; 13 positions match TRBD2. Trimming took 7 bases from V and 7 from J; bases not matched to a gene: 10. This CDR3 is built from 15 residues. From germline, CDR1 is MNHEY and CDR2 SMNVEV (reference sequence). The CDR3, as DNA: TGTGCCAGCAACCTAGGCGGACTAGCGGGAGTTGAGCAGTACTTC. Translation gives CASNLGGLAGVEQYF.

The V call is TRBV10-3, the J call TRBJ2-5; D gene ambiguous. The germline V and J ends were trimmed by 4 bases and 2 bases, with 8 bases remaining between them. CDR1 ENHRY and CDR2 SYGVKD come from the germline V gene. This CDR3 region has 13 residues. The CDR3: CAISAENQETQYF. The CDR3 bases are TGTGCCATCAGTGCCGAAAATCAAGAGACCCAGTACTTC.

The V call is TRBV6-6, the J call TRBJ1-2; no firm D call. This CDR3 has 10 amino acids. CDR1 and CDR2 (germline): MNHNY, SVGAGI (reference sequence). The V and J ends lost 6 bases and 9 bases respectively, with 8 bases between them. CDR3 sequence: CASSALSYTF. The DNA of the CDR3 is TGTGCCAGCAGCGCCCTCAGCTACACCTTC.

This chain joins TRBV27 and TRBJ2-1; 11 bases fit TRBD2. V lost 0 bases to trimming and J lost 10 bases; unmatched junction nucleotides: 8. The germline CDR1 and CDR2 sequences are MNHEY and SMNVEV (reference sequence). This CDR3 comprises 16 residues. The CDR3, as DNA: TGTGCCAGCAGTTTATCCCCACTAGCGGGAGCCTACGAGCAGTTCTTC. This codes for CASSLSPLAGAYEQFF.

J is TRBJ2-5 and V is TRBV9; 8 bases are shared with TRBD1. The CDR3 covers 13 residues. Trimming removed 4 bases from V and 6 bases from J; junction bases left unmatched: 5. The germline V gene encodes CDR1 SGDLS and CDR2 YYNGEE. The DNA of the CDR3 is TGTGCCAGCAGCCCCGGACAGGGAAAGACCCAGTACTTC. It specifies CASSPGQGKTQYF.

This clone is a singleton in its sample. This rearrangement joins TRBV5-6 to TRBJ2-2; 7 nucleotides match TRBD2. Germline CDR1 reads SGHDT; CDR2 reads YYEEEE. This CDR3 is 14 amino acids long. V shed 0 bases and J 6 bases; nucleotides not matched to a gene: 2. The CDR3 sequence is CASSLGLAPGELFF. In DNA, the CDR3 is TGTGCCAGCAGCTTGGGACTAGCCCCCGGGGAGCTGTTTTTT.

This clone was seen a few times. V usage is TRBV11-2 and J usage is TRBJ2-7; TRBD1 matches 9 bases. Germline values: CDR1 SGHAT, CDR2 FQNNGV. CDR3 length equals 15 residues. Trimming removed 5 bases from V and 0 bases from J; junction bases left unmatched: 5. As DNA, the CDR3 is TGTGCCAGCAGCCGCGACAGGGGGGACTCCTACGAGCAGTACTTC. Translation gives CASSRDRGDSYEQYF.

This chain's CDR3 is CASSEAADGIYNEQFF. CDR3 DNA: TGCGCCAGCAGTGAAGCCGCGGACGGAATCTACAATGAGCAGTTCTTC. The chain couples TRBV10-2 to TRBJ2-1, with no clear D. There are 16 residues in the CDR3. V was shortened by 3 bases and J by 3 bases, with 15 bases between the two germline ends. The germline CDR1 and CDR2 sequences are WSHSY and SAAADI.

The J gene is TRBJ1-5, the V gene TRBV28, with D possibly TRBD1 on 5 matching bases. V shed 5 bases and J shed 0 bases, with 8 bases lying between them. This CDR3 comprises 14 residues. From germline, CDR1 is MDHEN and CDR2 SYDVKM. CDR3 amino acids: CASSGDYSNQPQHF. In DNA form, the CDR3 reads TGTGCCAGCAGTGGGGACTATAGCAATCAGCCCCAGCATTTT.

The chain links TRBV19 to TRBJ2-7; TRBD1 matches at 8 bases. The CDR3 sequence is 14 residues long. Germline CDR1 reads LNHDA; CDR2 reads SQIVND (reference sequence). Germline trimming cut 5 bases from V and 3 bases from J; bases unmatched to any gene: 6. CDR3 nucleotides: TGTGCCAGTAGTCTCGGGACAGGAGTCTACGAGCAGTACTTC. Translated: CASSLGTGVYEQYF.

V gene TRBV6-6 combines with J gene TRBJ1-2; tentative D call: TRBD1 (5 bases). With 3 bases removed from V and 7 bases from J, the gap between germline ends came to 6 bases. The V gene's germline CDR1 is MNHNY and CDR2 SVGAGI (reference sequence). CDR3 length equals 11 residues. CDR3 sequence: CASSYQGGYTF. The CDR3 region has the DNA TGTGCCAGCAGTTATCAGGGTGGCTACACCTTC.

In this sample, this clone turned up a few times. This chain joins TRBV5-1 and TRBJ2-3; TRBD1 aligns across 8 bases. The CDR3 length is 14 residues. CDR1 is SGHRS and CDR2 is YFSETQ in the germline V gene. With V trimmed by 5 bases and J by 0 bases, 2 bases remained unmatched. The CDR3 protein is CASSRDRSTDTQYF. CDR3 sequence (DNA): TGCGCCAGCAGTCGGGACAGGAGCACAGATACGCAGTATTTT.

The rearrangement joins TRBV2 to TRBJ1-5; TRBD1 matches 7 bases. Germline V gene data show CDR1 as SNHLY and CDR2 as FYNNEI. The junction had 16 bases not matched to a gene; V was cut back by 4 bases and J by 4 bases. The CDR3 length is 18 residues. In DNA, the CDR3 is TGTGCCAGCAGTGTGGACAGGTTTAATCCTAAAAGGAATCAGCCCCAGCATTTT. Translating it yields CASSVDRFNPKRNQPQHF.

The J gene is TRBJ1-2, the V gene TRBV30, with D maybe TRBD1 (5 bases). CDR1 GTSNPN and CDR2 SVGIG come from the germline V gene (reference sequence). This CDR3 region has 13 residues. V dropped 1 base and J dropped 3 bases, with 9 bases sitting between them. The CDR3 nucleotides read TGTGCCTGGAGTGAGACAGACGACTATGGCTACACCTTC. It encodes CAWSETDDYGYTF.